This T cell receptor beta chain was observed in a study of cytomegalovirus exposure and HLA in healthy donors. General study results and limits: DRB1 showed the most TCR associations and HLA-C the fewest in a later analysis, as rates varied by HLA locus.

Germline V CDR1 and CDR2: SQVTM, ANQGSEA. This CDR3 is built from 14 residues. The V and J ends lost 0 bases and 8 bases respectively, with 13 bases between them. With 60 Vbeta and 13 Jbeta primers, the PCR was carried out. Using immunoSEQ multiplex PCR, the repertoire was profiled, and TCRdb retains in-frame clones only, with some absent. The sample has around 100,000 clones, approximately 80% seen once. Concerning this clone: Its antigen is not known.

Sequencing was performed on PBMCs. The TCR sequence derives from a man in his thirties or forties in good health and CMV-seropositive. The chain is built from TRBV29-1 and TRBJ1-4, with unresolved D. The CDR3 region is CSVEDTATSEKLFF. In DNA form, the CDR3 reads TGCAGCGTTGAAGACACAGCTACCAGCGAAAAACTGTTTTTT. The whole variable domain, remainder taken from reference TRBV29-1 and TRBJ1-4, is SAVISQKPSRDICQRGTSLTIQCQVDSQVTMMFWYRQQPGQSLTLIATANQGSEATYESGFVIDKFPISRPNLTFSTLTVSNMSPEDSSIYLCSVEDTATSEKLFFGSGTQLSVL.